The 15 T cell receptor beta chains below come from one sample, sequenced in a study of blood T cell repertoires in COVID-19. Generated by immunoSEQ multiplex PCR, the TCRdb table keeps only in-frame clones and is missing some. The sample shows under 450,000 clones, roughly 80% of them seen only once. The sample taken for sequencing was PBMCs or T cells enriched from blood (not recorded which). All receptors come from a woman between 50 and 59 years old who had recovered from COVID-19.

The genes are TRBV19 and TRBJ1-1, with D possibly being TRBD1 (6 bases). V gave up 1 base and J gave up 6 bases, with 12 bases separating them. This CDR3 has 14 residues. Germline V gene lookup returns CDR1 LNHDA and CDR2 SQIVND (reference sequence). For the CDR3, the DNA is TGTGCCAGTAGTATAGCGGGCAGGGGCGCTGAAGCTTTCTTT. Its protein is CASSIAGRGAEAFF.

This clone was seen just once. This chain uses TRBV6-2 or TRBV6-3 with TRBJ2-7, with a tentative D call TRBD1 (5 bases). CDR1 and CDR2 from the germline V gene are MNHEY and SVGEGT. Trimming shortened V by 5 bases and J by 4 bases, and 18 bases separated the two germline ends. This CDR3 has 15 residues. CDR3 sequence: CASSKGKGATYEQYF. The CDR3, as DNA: TGTGCCAGCAGTAAGGGGAAGGGCGCGACGTACGAGCAGTACTTC.

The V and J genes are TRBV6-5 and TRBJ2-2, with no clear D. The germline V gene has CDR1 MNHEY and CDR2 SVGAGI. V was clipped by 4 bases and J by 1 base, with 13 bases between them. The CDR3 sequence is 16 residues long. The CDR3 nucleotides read TGTGCCAGCAGTTCCCCGCCCCCAGGGAACACCGGGGAGCTGTTTTTT. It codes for CASSSPPPGNTGELFF.

CDR3 in amino acids: CASSFRAGGNEQYF. The CDR3 bases are TGTGCCAGCAGTTTCAGAGCGGGGGGTAACGAGCAGTACTTC. J is TRBJ2-7 and V is TRBV27; 9 bases line up with TRBD2. The V segment lost 3 bases and the J segment 5 bases; nucleotides outside the gene matches: 5. Germline V gives CDR1 MNHEY, CDR2 SMNVEV (reference sequence). This CDR3 comprises 14 residues.

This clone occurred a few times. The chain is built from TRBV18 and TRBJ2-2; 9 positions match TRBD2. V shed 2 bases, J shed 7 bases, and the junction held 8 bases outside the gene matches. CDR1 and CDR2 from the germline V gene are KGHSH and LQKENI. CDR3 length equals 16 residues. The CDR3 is CASSPFSAGGLGELFF. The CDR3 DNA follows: TGTGCCAGCTCACCATTTTCAGCGGGAGGACTCGGGGAGCTGTTTTTT.

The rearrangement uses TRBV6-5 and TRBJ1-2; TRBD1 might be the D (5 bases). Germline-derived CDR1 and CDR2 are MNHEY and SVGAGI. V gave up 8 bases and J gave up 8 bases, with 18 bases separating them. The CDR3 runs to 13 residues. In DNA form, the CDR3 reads TGTGCCAGCGCGAACTGGCAGGAGGGGGGCTACACCTTC. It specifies CASANWQEGGYTF.

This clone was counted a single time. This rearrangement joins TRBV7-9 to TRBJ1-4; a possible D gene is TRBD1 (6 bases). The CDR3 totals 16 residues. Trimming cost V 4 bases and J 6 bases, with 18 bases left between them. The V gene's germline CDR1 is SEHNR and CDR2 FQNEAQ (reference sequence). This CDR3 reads CASSYPRLGADEKLFF. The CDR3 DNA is TGTGCCAGCAGCTACCCACGGCTGGGGGCGGATGAAAAACTGTTTTTT.

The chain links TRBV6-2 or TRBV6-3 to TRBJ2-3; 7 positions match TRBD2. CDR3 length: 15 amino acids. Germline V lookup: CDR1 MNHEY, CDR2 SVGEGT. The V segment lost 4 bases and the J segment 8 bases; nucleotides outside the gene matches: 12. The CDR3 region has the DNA TGTGCCAGCAGTTCCTTGAGCATGACTAGCCGTACGCAGTATTTT. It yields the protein CASSSLSMTSRTQYF.

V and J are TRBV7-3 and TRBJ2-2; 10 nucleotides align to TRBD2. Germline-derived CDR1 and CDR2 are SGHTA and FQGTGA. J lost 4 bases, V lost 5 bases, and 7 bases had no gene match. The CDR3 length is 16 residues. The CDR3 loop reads CASSRGASGGTGELFF. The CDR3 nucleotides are TGTGCCAGCAGCCGGGGGGCTAGCGGGGGCACCGGGGAGCTGTTTTTT.

The CDR3 sequence: CASRVTGGNQPQHF. CDR3 bases: TGTGCCAGCAGGGTAACAGGGGGCAATCAGCCCCAGCATTTT. The chain employs TRBV6-5 and TRBJ1-5; 7 bases are shared with TRBD1. Losses at the gene ends were 6 bases for V and 2 bases for J; bases not matched to a gene: 4. The germline gives CDR1 MNHEY, CDR2 SVGAGI. The CDR3 loop spans 14 amino acids.

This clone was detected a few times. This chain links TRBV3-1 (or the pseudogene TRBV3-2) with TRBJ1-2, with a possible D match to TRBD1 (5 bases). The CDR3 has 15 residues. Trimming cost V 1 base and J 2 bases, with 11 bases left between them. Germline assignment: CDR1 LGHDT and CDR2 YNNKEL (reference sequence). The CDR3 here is CASSQGQGKNYGYTF. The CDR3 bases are TGTGCCAGCAGCCAAGGCCAGGGAAAAAACTATGGCTACACCTTC.

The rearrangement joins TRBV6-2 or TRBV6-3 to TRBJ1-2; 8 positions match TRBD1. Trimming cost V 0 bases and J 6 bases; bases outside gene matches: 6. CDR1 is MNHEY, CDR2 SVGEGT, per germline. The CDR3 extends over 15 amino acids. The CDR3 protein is CASSYSMAGGNGYTF. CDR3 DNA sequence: TGTGCCAGCAGTTACTCGATGGCAGGGGGCAATGGCTACACCTTC.

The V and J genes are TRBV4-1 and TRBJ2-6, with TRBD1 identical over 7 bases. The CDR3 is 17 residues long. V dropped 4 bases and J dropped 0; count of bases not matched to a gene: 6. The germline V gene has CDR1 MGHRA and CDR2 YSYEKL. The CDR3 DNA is TGCGCCAGCAGCCCCGGACAGGCCCTCTCTGGGGCCAACGTCCTGACTTTC. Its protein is CASSPGQALSGANVLTF.

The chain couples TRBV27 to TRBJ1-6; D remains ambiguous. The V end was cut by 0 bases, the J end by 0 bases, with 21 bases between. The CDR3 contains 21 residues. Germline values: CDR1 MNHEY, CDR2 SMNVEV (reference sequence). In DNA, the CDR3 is TGTGCCAGCAGTTTATCGATTTTTGCGGGTCGGCCCAGCTCCTATAATTCACCCCTCCACTTT. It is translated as CASSLSIFAGRPSSYNSPLHF.

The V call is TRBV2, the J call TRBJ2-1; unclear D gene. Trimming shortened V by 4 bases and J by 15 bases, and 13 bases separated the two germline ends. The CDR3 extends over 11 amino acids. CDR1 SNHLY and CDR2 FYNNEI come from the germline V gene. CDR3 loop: CASSVQPIVFF. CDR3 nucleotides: TGTGCCAGCAGTGTACAGCCCATAGTGTTCTTC.